Given below is one T cell receptor (beta chain) in context. The antigen is undetermined. Both 60 Vbeta primers and 13 Jbeta primers went into the PCR. Authors' analysis steps: About 12 million of 80 million to 85 million unique TCR beta chains were shared, per a later count. Method: immunoSEQ multiplex PCR; TCRdb's copy keeps in-frame clones and lacks some. That table is the source of V, J and clone size, and D and trimming were worked out from the DNA. The data show about 160,000 clones, 75% to 80% seen once. This specimen belongs to a study of cytomegalovirus exposure and HLA in healthy donors. V lost 7 bases, J lost 7 bases, and 19 bases lay in between. CDR1 and CDR2 (germline): MRHNA, SNTAGT. This CDR3 spans 14 amino acids. Study-wide results and caveats: Immune exposure data for these donors was limited to CMV serostatus. Analysis was carried out at a later point, and it linked a missense DCLRE1C variant to TCR beta V- and J-gene trimming. There were a few CMV-associated chains whose specificity for CMV antigens was confirmed in vitro.

This rearrangement joins TRBV6-4 to TRBJ1-1; D possibly corresponds to TRBD1 (6 bases). The origin of this receptor is a woman aged 45-60 years in good health and CMV-seropositive. Input material: PBMCs. CDR3 region: CASTPDRSSGEAFF. The DNA for the CDR3 is TGTGCCAGCACCCCTGACAGGTCCTCGGGTGAAGCTTTCTTT.